The 5 T cell receptor beta chains given below trace back to one sample, sequenced in a study of cytomegalovirus exposure and HLA in healthy donors. The PCR was carried out with 60 Vbeta primers and 13 Jbeta primers. TCRdb keeps only in-frame clones here, not all; method: immunoSEQ multiplex PCR. The sample includes some 95,000 clones, around 64% seen only once; the top ten take 2% to 2.5%. Sequencing was carried out using PBMCs. These receptors came from a man younger than 40 in good health and CMV-seronegative.

The CDR3 spells CASQGSNEQYF. In DNA form, the CDR3 reads TGTGCCAGCCAGGGGAGCAACGAGCAGTACTTC. The chain couples TRBV6-6 to TRBJ2-7; D perhaps matches TRBD1 (6 bases). Trimming cost V 8 bases and J 5 bases, with 10 bases left between them. The germline gives CDR1 MNHNY, CDR2 SVGAGI (reference sequence). The CDR3 is 11 residues long.

V is TRBV2 and J is TRBJ1-1; possible D gene TRBD1, 5 bases. Germline lookup yields CDR1 SNHLY and CDR2 FYNNEI. V dropped 6 bases and J dropped 1 base, with 9 bases sitting between them. This CDR3 contains 13 residues. The CDR3 DNA sequence: TGTGCCAGCAGCAGCCAGGGGAACACTGAAGCTTTCTTT. Its translation is CASSSQGNTEAFF.

V is TRBV9 and J is TRBJ2-5; perhaps TRBD1 as D (5 bases). The length of the CDR3 is 13 residues. Trimming pared 2 bases from V and 5 bases from J, leaving 10 bases between. Germline CDR1 is SGDLS and CDR2 is YYNGEE. CDR3 coding DNA: TGTGCCAGCAGCGTCGACAGCCGGGAGACCCAGTACTTC. Its translation is CASSVDSRETQYF.

The V call is TRBV6-1, the J call TRBJ2-7; TRBD1 matches at 8 bases. The V gene end was trimmed by 7 bases and the J gene end by 4 bases; junction bases not matched to a gene: 3. Per the germline V gene, CDR1 is MNHNS and CDR2 is SASEGT. The CDR3 contains 12 residues. CDR3 nucleotides: TGTGCCAGCACCGGACAGGGATACGAGCAGTACTTC. It yields the protein CASTGQGYEQYF.

The rearrangement links TRBV20-1 to TRBJ1-1, with D tentatively TRBD1 (5 bases). The germline gives CDR1 DFQATT, CDR2 SNEGSKA (reference sequence). This CDR3 contains 10 residues. The CDR3 is CRVGGSEAFF. As DNA, the CDR3 is TGCAGAGTCGGGGGATCTGAAGCTTTCTTT.